Shown below are 21 T cell receptor beta chains from a single sample sequenced in a study of T cell repertoires in cytomegalovirus infection. From the reads, TCRdb called clonotypes with MiXCR, one entry per CDR3 protein. The top ten clones hold 13% of a sample with some 940,000 distinct CDR3 sequences, approximately 31% of them seen once. No antigens are known for them. The specimen was cultured CD8+ T cells from PBMCs, collected from culture after CMV antigen stimulation. The receptors come from a human donor in good health (CMV status not recorded). Some clones in this sample may be carry-over from other donors' samples.

The chain joins TRBV9 to TRBJ2-2; D is ambiguous. Germline CDR1 SGDLS, CDR2 YYNGEE. Trimming cost V 1 base and J 0 bases, with 10 bases left between them. The CDR3 runs 16 residues. CDR3 sequence (DNA): TGTGCCAGCAGCGTATCACGCAGGTCGAACACCGGGGAGCTGTTTTTT. It yields the protein CASSVSRRSNTGELFF.

This clonotype was recorded many times. The V and J genes are TRBV7-2 and TRBJ2-7; a possible D gene is TRBD2 (5 bases). The germline CDR1 and CDR2 sequences are SGHTA and FQGNSA. The CDR3 extends over 14 amino acids. Trimming stripped 4 bases from V and 2 bases from J, with 12 bases between. CDR3 DNA: TGTGCCAGCAGCTCTCAGCCGGGAACCTACGAGCAGTACGTC. It yields the protein CASSSQPGTYEQYV.

The J gene is TRBJ2-5, the V gene TRBV27, with 8 bases fitting TRBD1. The CDR3 has 17 amino acids. The junction had 17 bases not matched to a gene; V was cut back by 6 bases and J by 5 bases. Germline loops: CDR1 MNHEY, CDR2 SMNVEV (reference sequence). CDR3 protein: CASSLIGTGFLMETQYF. CDR3 in DNA: TGTGCCAGCAGCCTAATTGGGACAGGTTTTCTGATGGAGACCCAGTACTTC.

This clonotype was picked up a small number of times. The chain links TRBV4-1 to TRBJ2-6; TRBD1 aligns across 12 bases. J gave up 4 bases and V 3 bases, and 4 bases lay outside the gene matches. Germline V gene lookup returns CDR1 MGHRA and CDR2 YSYEKL. CDR3 length: 17 amino acids. The CDR3 coding sequence is TGCGCCAGCAGCCAGGGACAGGGGGCGGAAGGGGCCAACGTCCTGACTTTC. Its translation: CASSQGQGAEGANVLTF.

This clonotype has more than one count but fewer than ten. Its ends do not fully match the called genes, so a read error is possible. V gene TRBV7-7 combines with J gene TRBJ2-1; TRBD1 might be the D (5 bases). Per the germline V gene, CDR1 is SSHAT and CDR2 is FNYEAQ (reference sequence). The CDR3 is 12 amino acids. This CDR3 reads CASSNDSYEQFF. Here the CDR3 DNA reads TGTGCTAGCAGCAACGACAGCTATGAGCAGTTCTTC.

At least ten counts were recorded for this clonotype. The chain is built from TRBV6-5 and TRBJ2-1; D possibly corresponds to TRBD2 (5 bases). The germline gives CDR1 MNHEY, CDR2 SVGAGI. The CDR3 spans 16 residues. The V and J ends lost 0 bases and 0 bases respectively, with 9 bases between them. CDR3 in DNA: TGTGCCAGCAGTTACTCGATAGGGAGCTCCTACAATGAGCAGTTCTTC. The encoded protein is CASSYSIGSSYNEQFF.

This chain connects TRBV7-9 to TRBJ2-7; 7 bases are a match to TRBD2. The CDR3 runs 13 residues. V gave up 5 bases and J gave up 2 bases; unmatched junction bases: 3. The germline gives CDR1 SEHNR, CDR2 FQNEAQ (reference sequence). The CDR3 sequence: CASSRDYTYEQYV. The CDR3 DNA sequence: TGTGCCAGCAGCCGGGACTACACCTACGAGCAGTACGTC.

This clonotype came up once. V is TRBV27 and J is TRBJ2-7; weak D call: TRBD2 (6 bases). The germline V gene has CDR1 MNHEY and CDR2 SMNVEV (reference sequence). Trimming removed 7 bases from V and 1 base from J, with 17 bases in between. The CDR3 contains 15 residues. The CDR3 DNA follows: TGTGCCAGCACCGACGGGAGTACAGCGTCCTACGAGCAGTACTTC. Translated: CASTDGSTASYEQYF.

The CDR3 sequence: CASSDSTSGGAETQYF. CDR3 bases: TGTGCCAGCAGTGACTCGACTAGCGGGGGGGCCGAGACCCAGTACTTC. The chain employs TRBV6-4 and TRBJ2-5; TRBD2 agrees at 14 bases. V shed 0 bases, J shed 5 bases, and the junction held 2 bases outside the gene matches. Germline lookup yields CDR1 MRHNA and CDR2 SNTAGT. CDR3 length equals 16 residues.

This clonotype was found a few times. The chain couples TRBV4-1 to TRBJ2-7, with D possibly TRBD2 on 6 matching bases. The CDR3 runs 13 residues. Per germline, CDR1 MGHRA and CDR2 YSYEKL. Trimming took 1 base from V and 5 from J, leaving 9 bases between them. The CDR3 is CASSQVGGHEQYF. The CDR3 coding sequence is TGCGCCAGCAGCCAAGTTGGAGGGCACGAGCAGTACTTC.

There are a few counts of this clonotype. The V and J genes are TRBV7-9 and TRBJ2-1, with unresolved D. Germline V gene data show CDR1 as SEHNR and CDR2 as FQNEAQ (reference sequence). The CDR3 consists of 16 residues. The V gene lost 4 bases and the J gene lost 3 bases, with 16 bases spanning the gap. CDR3 sequence: CASSSTTGEDYNEQFF. The CDR3, as DNA: TGTGCCAGCAGCTCAACGACCGGAGAGGACTACAATGAGCAGTTCTTC.

This clonotype was seen at least ten times. The rearrangement links TRBV7-2 to TRBJ2-2; 9 nucleotides agree with TRBD2. Germline V gives CDR1 SGHTA, CDR2 FQGNSA. The length of the CDR3 is 20 residues. Unmatched junction bases numbered 13, after V lost 2 bases and J lost 0 bases. CDR3 amino acids: CASSLIPLAGTQSNTGELFF. The CDR3 bases are TGTGCCAGCAGCTTAATTCCGCTAGCGGGAACACAATCGAACACCGGGGAGCTGTTTTTT.

This clonotype was counted a few times. This chain joins TRBV27 and TRBJ1-1, with a possible D match to TRBD1 (5 bases). V lost 4 bases to trimming and J lost 3 bases, with 12 bases between them. The CDR3 spans 14 residues. The V gene's germline CDR1 is MNHEY and CDR2 SMNVEV (reference sequence). The CDR3 loop reads CASSSPGYDTEAFF. The CDR3 nucleotides read TGTGCCAGCAGTTCGCCAGGGTATGACACTGAAGCTTTCTTT.

Many counts were recorded for this clonotype. The CDR3: CASRNIQGPHTEAFF. CDR3 nucleotide sequence: TGTGCCAGCCGTAACATACAGGGCCCCCACACTGAAGCTTTCTTT. V is TRBV7-8 and J is TRBJ1-1, with a weak D call TRBD1 (6 bases). Trimming took off 8 bases at V and 3 bases at J, with 19 bases between the two ends. Germline CDR1 and CDR2: SGHVS and FQNEAQ. There are 15 residues in the CDR3.

This clonotype was seen repeatedly, ten times or more. V is TRBV7-3 and J is TRBJ2-3; D uncertain. Per the germline V gene, CDR1 is SGHTA and CDR2 is FQGTGA. This CDR3 is built from 13 residues. V was cut by 4 bases and J by 6 bases, with 11 bases left in between. The CDR3 region is CASSSLSGDTQYF. CDR3 DNA: TGTGCCAGCAGCTCCTTGTCCGGCGATACGCAGTATTTT.

This clonotype was detected only a few times. The chain carries TRBV7-8 and TRBJ2-1, with D perhaps TRBD1 (6 bases). Germline assignment: CDR1 SGHVS and CDR2 FQNEAQ. Trimming cost V 6 bases and J 7 bases, with 19 bases left between them. This CDR3 contains 15 residues. This CDR3 is CASRSRSLGANEQFF. In DNA form, the CDR3 reads TGTGCCAGCAGATCCAGGTCGTTGGGGGCAAATGAGCAGTTCTTC.

The genes are TRBV13 and TRBJ2-5; perhaps TRBD2 as D (5 bases). There are 14 residues in the CDR3. CDR1 is PRHDT and CDR2 is FYEKMQ in the germline V gene (reference sequence). V lost 3 bases to trimming and J lost 0 bases, with 8 bases between them. The CDR3 DNA follows: TGTGCCAGCAGCTTTAAGCGGTACCAAGAGACCCAGTACTTC. Amino acid sequence: CASSFKRYQETQYF.

In its sample, this clonotype was seen a few times. The CDR3 loop is CASSPQARETQYF. The CDR3 DNA reads as TGTGCCAGCAGCCCACAGGCTCGTGAGACCCAGTACTTC. V usage is TRBV7-9 and J usage is TRBJ2-5; the D gene is possibly TRBD1 (5 bases). Trimming shortened V by 5 bases and J by 5 bases, and 12 bases separated the two germline ends. Germline V gives CDR1 SEHNR, CDR2 FQNEAQ (reference sequence). The CDR3 has 13 amino acids.

This clonotype appeared a few times. This chain uses TRBV2 with TRBJ1-5; TRBD1 matches at 7 bases. Germline lookup yields CDR1 SNHLY and CDR2 FYNNEI. The CDR3 spans 14 residues. Trimming at V came to 8 bases and at J to 0 bases, leaving 4 bases not matched to a gene. The CDR3 nucleotides are TGTGCCAGCCAGGGGGAGAATAGCAATCAGCCCCAGCATTTT. It translates to CASQGENSNQPQHF.

This rearrangement joins TRBV4-3 to TRBJ2-1; tentative D call: TRBD2 (6 bases). The CDR3 runs 16 residues. The V gene lost 3 bases and the J gene lost 5 bases, with 17 bases spanning the gap. In germline, CDR1 is LGHNA, CDR2 YSLEER. CDR3 protein: CASSQILEWGDNEQFF. The CDR3 DNA follows: TGCGCCAGCAGCCAGATTCTAGAGTGGGGGGACAATGAGCAGTTCTTC.

In its sample, this clonotype was seen many times. The chain couples TRBV7-6 to TRBJ2-1, with 7 bases lining up with TRBD1. Germline assignment: CDR1 SGHVS and CDR2 FNYEAQ. CDR3 length: 14 residues. J lost 6 bases, V lost 6 bases, and 8 bases had no gene match. CDR3 in amino acids: CASRPTGAPNEQFF. The CDR3 nucleotides are TGTGCCAGCAGACCCACAGGGGCCCCCAATGAGCAGTTCTTC.